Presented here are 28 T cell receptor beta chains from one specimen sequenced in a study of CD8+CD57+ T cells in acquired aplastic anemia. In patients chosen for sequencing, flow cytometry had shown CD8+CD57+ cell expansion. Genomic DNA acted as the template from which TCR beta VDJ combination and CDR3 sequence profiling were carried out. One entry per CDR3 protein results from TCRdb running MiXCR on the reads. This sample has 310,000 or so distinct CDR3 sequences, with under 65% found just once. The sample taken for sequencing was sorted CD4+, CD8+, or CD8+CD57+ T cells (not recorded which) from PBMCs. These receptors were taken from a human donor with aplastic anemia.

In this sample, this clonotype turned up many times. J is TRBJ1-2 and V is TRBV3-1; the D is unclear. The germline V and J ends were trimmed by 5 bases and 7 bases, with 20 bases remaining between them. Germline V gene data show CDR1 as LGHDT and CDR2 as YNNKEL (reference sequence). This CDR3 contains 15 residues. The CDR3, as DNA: TGTGCCAGCAGCGAGGCTGGCTTTTCGGGATTTGGCTACACCTTC. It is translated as CASSEAGFSGFGYTF.

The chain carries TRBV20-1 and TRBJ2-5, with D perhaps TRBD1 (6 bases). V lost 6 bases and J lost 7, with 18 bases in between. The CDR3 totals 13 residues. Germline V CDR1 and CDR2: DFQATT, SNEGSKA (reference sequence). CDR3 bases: TGCAGTGCACCGACAGGCCGAATTGCGACCCAGTACTTC. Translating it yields CSAPTGRIATQYF.

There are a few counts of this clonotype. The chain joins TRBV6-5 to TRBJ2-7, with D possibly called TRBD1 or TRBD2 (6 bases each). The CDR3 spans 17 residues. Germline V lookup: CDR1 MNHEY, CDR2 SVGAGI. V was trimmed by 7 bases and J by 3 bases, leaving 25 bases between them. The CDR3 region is CASKLWGAAGVYYEQYF. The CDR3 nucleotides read TGTGCCAGCAAGCTGTGGGGGGCCGCTGGCGTCTACTACGAGCAGTACTTC.

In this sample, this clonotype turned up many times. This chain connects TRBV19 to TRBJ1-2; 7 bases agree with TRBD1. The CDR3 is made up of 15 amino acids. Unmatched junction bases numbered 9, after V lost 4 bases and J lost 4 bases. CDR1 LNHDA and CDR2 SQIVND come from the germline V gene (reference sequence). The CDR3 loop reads CASSTPQQGRYGYTF. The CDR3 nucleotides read TGTGCCAGTAGTACACCACAACAGGGGCGCTATGGCTACACCTTC. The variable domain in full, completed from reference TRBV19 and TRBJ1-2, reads DGGITQSPKYLFRKEGQNVTLSCEQNLNHDAMYWYRQDPGQGLRLIYYSQIVNDFQKGDIAEGYSVSREKKESFPLTVTSAQKNPTAFYLCASSTPQQGRYGYTFGSGTRLTVV.

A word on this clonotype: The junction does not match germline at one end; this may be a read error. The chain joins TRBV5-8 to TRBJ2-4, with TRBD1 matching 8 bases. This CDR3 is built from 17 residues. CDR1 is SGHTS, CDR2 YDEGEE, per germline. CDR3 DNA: TGTGCCAGCAGCTTGGTTTCGGACAGGGCGGCCAAAAGCATTCAGTACTTC. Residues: CASSLVSDRAAKSIQYF.

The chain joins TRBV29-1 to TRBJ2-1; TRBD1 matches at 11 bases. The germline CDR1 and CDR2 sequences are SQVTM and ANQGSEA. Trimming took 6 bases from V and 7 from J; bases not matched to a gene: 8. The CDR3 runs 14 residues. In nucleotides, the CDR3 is TGCAGCGTAGCTCCGGGACAGGGGGATAATGAGCAGTTCTTC. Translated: CSVAPGQGDNEQFF.

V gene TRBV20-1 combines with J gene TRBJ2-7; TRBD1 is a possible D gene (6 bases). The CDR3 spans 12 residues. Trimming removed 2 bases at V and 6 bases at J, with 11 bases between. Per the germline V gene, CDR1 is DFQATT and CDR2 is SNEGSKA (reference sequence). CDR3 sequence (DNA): TGCAGTGCTAGACTGCAGGGGTTCGAGCAGTACTTC. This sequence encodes CSARLQGFEQYF.

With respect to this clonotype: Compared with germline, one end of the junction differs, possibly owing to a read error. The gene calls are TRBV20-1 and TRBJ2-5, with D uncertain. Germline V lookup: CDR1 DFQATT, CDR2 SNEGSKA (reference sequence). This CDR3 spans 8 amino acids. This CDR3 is CSASTRSF. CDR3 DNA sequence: TGCAGTGCTAGTACAAGGAGCTTC.

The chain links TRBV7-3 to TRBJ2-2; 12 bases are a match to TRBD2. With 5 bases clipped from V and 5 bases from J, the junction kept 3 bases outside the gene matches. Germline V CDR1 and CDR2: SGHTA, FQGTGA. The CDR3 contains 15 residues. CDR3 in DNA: TGTGCCAGCAGCCTGACTAGCGGGGGTACCGGGGAGCTGTTTTTT. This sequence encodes CASSLTSGGTGELFF.

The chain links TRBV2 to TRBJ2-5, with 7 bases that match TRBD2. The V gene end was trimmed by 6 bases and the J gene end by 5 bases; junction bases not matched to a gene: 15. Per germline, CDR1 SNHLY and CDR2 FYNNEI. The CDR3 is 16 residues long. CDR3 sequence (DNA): TGTGCCAGCAGGTCGAGAGGACTAGAGGTTCAGGAGACCCAGTACTTC. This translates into CASRSRGLEVQETQYF. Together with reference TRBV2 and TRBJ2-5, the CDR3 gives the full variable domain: EPEVTQTPSHQVTQMGQEVILRCVPISNHLYFYWYRQILGQKVEFLVSFYNNEISEKSEIFDDQFSVERPDGSNFTLKIRSTKLEDSAMYFCASRSRGLEVQETQYFGPGTRLLVL.

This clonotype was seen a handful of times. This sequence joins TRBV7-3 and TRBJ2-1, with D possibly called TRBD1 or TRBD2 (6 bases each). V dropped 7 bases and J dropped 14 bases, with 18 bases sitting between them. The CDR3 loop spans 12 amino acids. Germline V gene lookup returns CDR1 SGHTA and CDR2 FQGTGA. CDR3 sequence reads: CASTRRSGEEFF. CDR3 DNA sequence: TGTGCCAGCACACGTCGTTCAGGGGAGGAGTTCTTC.

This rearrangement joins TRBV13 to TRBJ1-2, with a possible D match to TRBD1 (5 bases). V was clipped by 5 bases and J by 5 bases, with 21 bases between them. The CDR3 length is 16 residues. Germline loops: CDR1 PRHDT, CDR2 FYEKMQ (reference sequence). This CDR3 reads CASSPSRDRTSYGYTF. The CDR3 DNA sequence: TGTGCCAGCAGCCCATCAAGGGACCGAACTTCTTATGGCTACACCTTC. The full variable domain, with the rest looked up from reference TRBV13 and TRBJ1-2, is AAGVIQSPRHLIKEKRETATLKCYPIPRHDTVYWYQQGPGQDPQFLISFYEKMQSDKGSIPDRFSAQQFSDYHSELNMSSLELGDSALYFCASSPSRDRTSYGYTFGSGTRLTVV.

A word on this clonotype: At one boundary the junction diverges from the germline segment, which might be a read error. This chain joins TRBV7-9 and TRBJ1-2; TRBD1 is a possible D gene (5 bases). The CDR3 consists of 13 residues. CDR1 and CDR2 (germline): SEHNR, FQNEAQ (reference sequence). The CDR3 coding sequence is TGTGACAGCAGCTTGTCGAGGGGTTACGGCTACACCTTC. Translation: CDSSLSRGYGYTF.

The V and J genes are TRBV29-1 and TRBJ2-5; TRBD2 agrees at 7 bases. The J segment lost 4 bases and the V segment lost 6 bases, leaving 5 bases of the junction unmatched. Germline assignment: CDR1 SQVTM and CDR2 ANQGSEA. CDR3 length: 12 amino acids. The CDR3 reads CSVPWGGETQYF. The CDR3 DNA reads TGCAGCGTACCATGGGGGGGAGAGACCCAGTACTTC.

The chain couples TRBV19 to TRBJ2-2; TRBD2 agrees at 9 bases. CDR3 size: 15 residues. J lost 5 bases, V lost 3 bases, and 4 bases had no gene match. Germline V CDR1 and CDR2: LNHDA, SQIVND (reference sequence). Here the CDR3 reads CASSIALAGTGELFF. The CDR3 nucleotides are TGTGCCAGTAGTATCGCTCTAGCGGGGACCGGGGAGCTGTTTTTT.

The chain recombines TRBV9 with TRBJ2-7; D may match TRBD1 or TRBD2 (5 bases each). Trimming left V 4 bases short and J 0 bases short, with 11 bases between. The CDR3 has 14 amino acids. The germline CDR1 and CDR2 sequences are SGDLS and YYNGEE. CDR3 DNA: TGTGCCAGCAGCCGGGACGGTAGCTCCTACGAGCAGTACTTC. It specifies CASSRDGSSYEQYF.

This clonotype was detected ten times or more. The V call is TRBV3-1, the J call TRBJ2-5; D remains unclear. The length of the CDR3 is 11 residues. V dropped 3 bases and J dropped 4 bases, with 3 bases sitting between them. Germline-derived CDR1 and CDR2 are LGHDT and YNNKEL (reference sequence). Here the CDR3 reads CASSHLETQYF. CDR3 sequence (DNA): TGTGCCAGCAGCCATTTAGAGACCCAGTACTTC.

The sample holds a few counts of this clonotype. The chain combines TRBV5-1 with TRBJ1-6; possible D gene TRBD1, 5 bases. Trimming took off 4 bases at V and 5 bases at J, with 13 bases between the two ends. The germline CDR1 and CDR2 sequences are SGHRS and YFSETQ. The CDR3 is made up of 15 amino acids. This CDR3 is CASSAGTADNSPLHF. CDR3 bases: TGCGCCAGCAGCGCAGGGACGGCCGATAATTCACCCCTCCACTTT. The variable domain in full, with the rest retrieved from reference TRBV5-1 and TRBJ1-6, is KAGVTQTPRYLIKTRGQQVTLSCSPISGHRSVSWYQQTPGQGLQFLFEYFSETQRNKGNFPGRFSGRQFSNSRSEMNVSTLELGDSALYLCASSAGTADNSPLHFGNGTRLTVT.

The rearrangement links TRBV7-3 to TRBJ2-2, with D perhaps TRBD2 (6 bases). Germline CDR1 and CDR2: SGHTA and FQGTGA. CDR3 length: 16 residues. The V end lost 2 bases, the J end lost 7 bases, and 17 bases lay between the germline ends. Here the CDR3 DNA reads TGTGCCAGCAGCTTAGGGGCCGGGACCGGGGGCGGGGAGCTGTTTTTT. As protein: CASSLGAGTGGGELFF.

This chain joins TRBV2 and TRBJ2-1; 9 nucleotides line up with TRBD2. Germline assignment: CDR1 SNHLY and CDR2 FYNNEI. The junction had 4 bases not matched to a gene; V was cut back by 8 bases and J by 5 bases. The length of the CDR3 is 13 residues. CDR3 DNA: TGTGCCAGCTGGACTAGCGCGAACAATGAGCAGTTCTTC. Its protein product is CASWTSANNEQFF.

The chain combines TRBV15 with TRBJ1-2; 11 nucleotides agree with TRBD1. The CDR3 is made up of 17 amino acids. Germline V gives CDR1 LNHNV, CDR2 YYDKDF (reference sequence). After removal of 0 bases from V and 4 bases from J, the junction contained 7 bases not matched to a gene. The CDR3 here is CATSREGTGGASYGYTF. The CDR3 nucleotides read TGTGCCACCAGCAGAGAAGGGACAGGGGGGGCAAGCTATGGCTACACCTTC.

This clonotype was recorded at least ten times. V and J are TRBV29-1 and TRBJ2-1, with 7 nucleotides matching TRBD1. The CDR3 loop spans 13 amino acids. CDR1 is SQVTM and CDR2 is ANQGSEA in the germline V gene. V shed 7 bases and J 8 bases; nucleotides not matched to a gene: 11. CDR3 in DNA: TGCAGCGGAACGGGACAGAGGAAGGATGAGCAGTTCTTC. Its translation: CSGTGQRKDEQFF.

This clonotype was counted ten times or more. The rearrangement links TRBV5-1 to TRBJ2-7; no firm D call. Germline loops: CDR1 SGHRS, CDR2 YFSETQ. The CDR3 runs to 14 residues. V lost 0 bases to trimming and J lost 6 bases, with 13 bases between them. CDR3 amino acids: CASSLEGNLVEQYF. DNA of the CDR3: TGCGCCAGCAGCTTGGAAGGGAATTTGGTCGAGCAGTACTTC.

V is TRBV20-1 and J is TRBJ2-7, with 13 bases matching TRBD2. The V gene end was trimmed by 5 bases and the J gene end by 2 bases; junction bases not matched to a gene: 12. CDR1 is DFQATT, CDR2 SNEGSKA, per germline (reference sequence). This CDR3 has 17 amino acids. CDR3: CSARTLWTSGSPYEQYF. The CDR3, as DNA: TGCAGTGCTCGGACATTATGGACTAGCGGGAGTCCCTACGAGCAGTACTTC.

CDR3 region: CATQYPPSDGGRKHEQFF. CDR3 coding DNA: TGTGCCACCCAATACCCCCCCAGTGACGGCGGGAGGAAGCATGAGCAGTTCTTC. The rearrangement joins TRBV10-3 to TRBJ2-1, with 8 positions matching TRBD2. Trimming at V came to 10 bases and at J to 8 bases, leaving 25 bases not matched to a gene. Germline V gene data show CDR1 as ENHRY and CDR2 as SYGVKD. The CDR3 has 18 amino acids.

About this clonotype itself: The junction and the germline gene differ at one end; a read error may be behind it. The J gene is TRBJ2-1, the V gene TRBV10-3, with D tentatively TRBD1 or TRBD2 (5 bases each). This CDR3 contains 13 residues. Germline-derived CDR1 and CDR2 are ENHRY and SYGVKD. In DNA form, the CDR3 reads TGTGCCATCAGACGGGACGGGAACAATGAGCACTTCTTC. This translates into CAIRRDGNNEHFF.

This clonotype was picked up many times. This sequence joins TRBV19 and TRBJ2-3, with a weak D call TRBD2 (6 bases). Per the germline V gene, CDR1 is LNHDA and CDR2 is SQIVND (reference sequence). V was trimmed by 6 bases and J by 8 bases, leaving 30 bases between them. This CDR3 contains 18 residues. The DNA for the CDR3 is TGTGCCAGTAGCATCCGGGCGGAGGGGTCATACGTGGTTGTTACGCAGTATTTT. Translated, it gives CASSIRAEGSYVVVTQYF. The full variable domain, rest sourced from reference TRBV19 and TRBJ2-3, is DGGITQSPKYLFRKEGQNVTLSCEQNLNHDAMYWYRQDPGQGLRLIYYSQIVNDFQKGDIAEGYSVSREKKESFPLTVTSAQKNPTAFYLCASSIRAEGSYVVVTQYFGPGTRLTVL.

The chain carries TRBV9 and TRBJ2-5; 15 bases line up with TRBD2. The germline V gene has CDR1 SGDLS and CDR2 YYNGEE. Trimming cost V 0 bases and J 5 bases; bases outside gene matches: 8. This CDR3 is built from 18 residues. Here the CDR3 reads CASSVGGLAGGRLETQYF. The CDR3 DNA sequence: TGTGCCAGCAGCGTAGGGGGACTAGCGGGGGGTAGACTTGAGACCCAGTACTTC.